One and the same sample provided the 4 T cell receptor beta chains below, sequenced in a study of T cell responses to AZD1222 COVID-19 vaccine. The assay was immunoSEQ multiplex PCR, and TCRdb's table has in-frame clones only and misses some. This sample has 90,000 to 100,000 clones, with 85% found just once. Specimen: peripheral blood, collected 28 days after the second AZD1222 dose. These receptors came from an adult who received the AZD1222 COVID-19 vaccine.

The V call is TRBV11-2, the J call TRBJ2-1; no firm D call. Trimming stripped 4 bases from V and 0 bases from J, with 7 bases between. Germline assignment: CDR1 SGHAT and CDR2 FQNNGV. This CDR3 comprises 14 residues. CDR3 loop: CASSSIGSYNEQFF. The CDR3 DNA follows: TGTGCCAGCAGCTCCATCGGCTCCTACAATGAGCAGTTCTTC.

This chain links TRBV27 with TRBJ1-1; 8 nucleotides align to TRBD1. The CDR3 has 13 residues. Germline-derived CDR1 and CDR2 are MNHEY and SMNVEV (reference sequence). Trimming removed 9 bases from V and 1 base from J; junction bases left unmatched: 4. Here the CDR3 DNA reads TGTGCCAGTAGGACAGGGTGGAACACTGAAGCTTTCTTT. Translated, it gives CASRTGWNTEAFF.

The rearrangement links TRBV12-3 or TRBV12-4 to TRBJ1-2, with D maybe TRBD1 (5 bases). The CDR3 runs 13 residues. Trimming left V 4 bases short and J 8 bases short, with 14 bases between. The CDR3 is CASSWGSRSGYTF. DNA of the CDR3: TGTGCCAGCAGTTGGGGGTCCCGGTCAGGCTACACCTTC.

This clone was detected a few times. Germline and junction disagree at one end, which may indicate a read error. The chain carries TRBV6-5 and TRBJ1-5, with 11 bases lining up with TRBD1. Germline loops: CDR1 MNHEY, CDR2 SVGAGI. The CDR3 totals 14 residues. CDR3 in DNA: TGTGCCAGCAGTCGGACAGGGGGCAAACAGCCCCAGCATTTT. This codes for CASSRTGGKQPQHF.